This TCR beta chain was recorded in a study of blood T cell repertoires in COVID-19. Data came from immunoSEQ multiplex PCR; TCRdb stores just in-frame clones and leaves some out. This sample has 15,000 to 20,000 clones, with about 89% found just once. Sequencing was performed on peripheral blood. The sequence was collected from an older woman with active COVID-19.

The CDR3 DNA follows: TGTGCCAGCAGCCCGCGGACTAGCGGGGGGGATTTAGCCAAAAACATTCAGTACTTC. Protein sequence: CASSPRTSGGDLAKNIQYF. This rearrangement joins TRBV7-8 to TRBJ2-4; 15 nucleotides match TRBD2. Looked up from germline, CDR1 is SGHVS and CDR2 is FQNEAQ. This CDR3 has 19 residues. V was clipped by 5 bases and J by 0 bases; unmatched bases: 8.